The 21 T cell receptor beta chains below were found in one sample sequenced in a study of cytomegalovirus exposure and HLA in healthy donors. Generated by immunoSEQ multiplex PCR, the TCRdb table keeps only in-frame clones and is missing some. The table has more than 120,000 clones, roughly 90% seen once. Sequencing was done on a sample of PBMCs. These receptors all stem from a man between 18 and 29 years old in good health and CMV-seropositive.

The chain joins TRBV27 to TRBJ1-2; tentative D call: TRBD1 (5 bases). Trimming left V 2 bases short and J 7 bases short, with 11 bases between. Germline V lookup: CDR1 MNHEY, CDR2 SMNVEV (reference sequence). CDR3 length equals 13 residues. Here the CDR3 reads CASSLQGATGYTF. The DNA of the CDR3 is TGTGCCAGCAGTTTACAAGGGGCAACTGGCTACACCTTC.

This chain joins TRBV25-1 and TRBJ2-7, with 7 bases that match TRBD1. Germline assignment: CDR1 MGHDK and CDR2 SYGVNS. J was trimmed by 6 bases and V by 6 bases; bases with no gene match: 11. CDR3 length: 14 residues. In nucleotides, the CDR3 is TGTGCCAGCAGAAAGGGGGCTCGACACAGCGAGCAGTACTTC. Its translation is CASRKGARHSEQYF.

The chain has TRBV4-1 and TRBJ1-3; 9 nucleotides line up with TRBD1. From germline, CDR1 is MGHRA and CDR2 YSYEKL. This CDR3 has 17 residues. J lost 0 bases, V lost 0 bases, and 3 bases had no gene match. For the CDR3, the DNA is TGCGCCAGCAGCCAAGATAGACAGGGGGGCTCTGGAAACACCATATATTTT. Amino acid sequence: CASSQDRQGGSGNTIYF.

The chain carries TRBV15 and TRBJ2-1; 8 bases fit TRBD2. J was trimmed by 8 bases and V by 5 bases; bases with no gene match: 20. This CDR3 contains 18 residues. The V gene's germline CDR1 is LNHNV and CDR2 YYDKDF (reference sequence). The CDR3 region has the DNA TGTGCCACCAGCCCCAGAAAAAGGCAAGCGGGAGAAGGGGATGAGCAGTTCTTC. This sequence encodes CATSPRKRQAGEGDEQFF.

The genes are TRBV15 and TRBJ2-7, with D unresolved. Germline CDR1 is LNHNV and CDR2 is YYDKDF (reference sequence). CDR3 length equals 13 residues. V shed 0 bases and J shed 3 bases, with 6 bases lying between them. DNA of the CDR3: TGTGCCACCAGCAGAGATATTAACTACGAGCAGTACTTC. Amino acid sequence: CATSRDINYEQYF.

This chain connects TRBV6-5 to TRBJ2-3; 8 bases are shared with TRBD2. V dropped 6 bases and J dropped 10; count of bases not matched to a gene: 6. CDR1 is MNHEY and CDR2 is SVGAGI in the germline V gene. The CDR3 has 12 amino acids. CDR3 DNA: TGTGCCAGCAGCCCGGGGGGGGAAGCGCAGTATTTT. Its translation: CASSPGGEAQYF.

This CDR3 reads CASSPELLNTEAFF. DNA for the CDR3: TGTGCCAGCTCACCGGAGCTCCTCAACACTGAAGCTTTCTTT. The chain couples TRBV18 to TRBJ1-1, with unresolved D. The V end was cut by 3 bases, the J end by 2 bases, with 10 bases between. The CDR3 is 14 amino acids. In germline, CDR1 is KGHSH, CDR2 LQKENI.

This clone was picked up a small number of times. V and J are TRBV28 and TRBJ1-5; TRBD1 might be the D (6 bases). Trimming shortened V by 3 bases and J by 7 bases, and 10 bases separated the two germline ends. The CDR3 spans 13 residues. CDR1 and CDR2 (germline): MDHEN, SYDVKM. CDR3 in DNA: TGTGCCAGCAGTTTTCAGGGGATCCAGCCCCAGCATTTT. This gives the protein CASSFQGIQPQHF.

The J gene is TRBJ2-6, the V gene TRBV28, with a weak D call TRBD1 (5 bases). Per germline, CDR1 MDHEN and CDR2 SYDVKM. Trimming shortened V by 6 bases and J by 2 bases, and 11 bases separated the two germline ends. CDR3 length: 15 residues. The CDR3: CASRGPGAGANVLTF. The CDR3, as DNA: TGTGCCAGCAGGGGGCCAGGAGCTGGGGCCAACGTCCTGACTTTC.

This chain joins TRBV5-4 and TRBJ2-7, with 10 positions matching TRBD2. CDR1 is SGHNT and CDR2 is YYREEE in the germline V gene (reference sequence). V lost 4 bases, J lost 4 bases, and 8 bases stayed unmatched. The CDR3 covers 15 residues. The CDR3 region is CASSPGTSELYEQYF. The CDR3, as DNA: TGTGCCAGCAGCCCAGGGACTAGCGAGCTATACGAGCAGTACTTC. Based on the CDR3 plus reference TRBV5-4 and TRBJ2-7, the full variable domain is ETGVTQSPTHLIKTRGQQVTLRCSSQSGHNTVSWYQQALGQGPQFIFQYYREEENGRGNFPPRFSGLQFPNYSSELNVNALELDDSALYLCASSPGTSELYEQYFGPGTRLTVT.

CDR3 coding DNA: TGTGCCAGCAGTAACTTAAGACAGGATGAAAAACTGTTTTTT. Its translation is CASSNLRQDEKLFF. The rearrangement joins TRBV6-6 to TRBJ1-4, with D perhaps TRBD1 (6 bases). The CDR3 is 14 amino acids. CDR1 MNHNY and CDR2 SVGAGI come from the germline V gene (reference sequence). Trimming removed 5 bases at V and 6 bases at J, with 13 bases between.

This clone was detected only once. CDR3 bases: TGCGCCAGCAGCCAAGTGGCAGGCCCTAGCGGGGGGAATACGCAGTATTTT. Amino acids: CASSQVAGPSGGNTQYF. V gene TRBV4-1 combines with J gene TRBJ2-3; 11 bases fit TRBD2. Trimming removed 1 base from V and 7 bases from J; junction bases left unmatched: 10. The CDR3 has 17 residues. Germline V lookup: CDR1 MGHRA, CDR2 YSYEKL.

This chain links TRBV29-1 with TRBJ2-3; no firm D call. The germline gives CDR1 SQVTM, CDR2 ANQGSEA. The CDR3 contains 13 residues. Trimming removed 4 bases at V and 3 bases at J, with 11 bases between. DNA of the CDR3: TGCAGCGTTGTGTCCAGTCCGACAGATACGCAGTATTTT. Protein product: CSVVSSPTDTQYF.

The chain combines TRBV5-1 with TRBJ1-6; 7 bases map to TRBD1. CDR1 is SGHRS, CDR2 YFSETQ, per germline. Trimming removed 2 bases from V and 14 bases from J; junction bases left unmatched: 10. The CDR3 runs to 14 residues. The CDR3 loop reads CASSFGRQGETLHF. CDR3 sequence (DNA): TGCGCCAGCAGCTTTGGACGACAGGGCGAGACCCTCCACTTT. The variable domain in full, completed from reference TRBV5-1 and TRBJ1-6, reads KAGVTQTPRYLIKTRGQQVTLSCSPISGHRSVSWYQQTPGQGLQFLFEYFSETQRNKGNFPGRFSGRQFSNSRSEMNVSTLELGDSALYLCASSFGRQGETLHFGNGTRLTVT.

The chain is built from TRBV5-4 and TRBJ2-7; a possible D gene is TRBD1 (5 bases). Germline lookup yields CDR1 SGHNT and CDR2 YYREEE (reference sequence). V was cut by 2 bases and J by 3 bases, with 6 bases left in between. This CDR3 comprises 12 residues. CDR3 in amino acids: CASSFQGYEQYF. Here the CDR3 DNA reads TGTGCCAGCAGCTTTCAGGGCTACGAGCAGTACTTC.

This clone occurred once. This chain connects TRBV6-5 to TRBJ1-3, with D tentatively TRBD1 (5 bases). Trimming shortened V by 2 bases and J by 0 bases, and 11 bases separated the two germline ends. The CDR3 spans 16 residues. The germline CDR1 and CDR2 sequences are MNHEY and SVGAGI. The chain's CDR3 is CASSYNRILSGNTIYF. CDR3 sequence (DNA): TGTGCCAGCAGTTACAACAGGATCCTCTCTGGAAACACCATATATTTT.

V and J are TRBV7-9 and TRBJ2-5; D uncertain. There are 11 residues in the CDR3. Germline-derived CDR1 and CDR2 are SEHNR and FQNEAQ (reference sequence). Trimming took off 4 bases at V and 2 bases at J, with 2 bases between the two ends. CDR3 sequence: CASSSQETQYF. In DNA form, the CDR3 reads TGTGCCAGCAGCTCTCAAGAGACCCAGTACTTC.

The V call is TRBV4-1, the J call TRBJ1-5; D unresolved. This CDR3 has 15 residues. Germline CDR1 MGHRA, CDR2 YSYEKL. V lost 2 bases, J lost 3 bases, and 11 bases lay in between. The CDR3 nucleotides read TGCGCCAGCAGCCAACTCTTAATCTCCAATCAGCCCCAGCATTTT. This codes for CASSQLLISNQPQHF.

The CDR3 nucleotides are TGTGCCAGCAGCTCACACGGGACAGGGTATGAAAAACTGTTTTTT. It is translated as CASSSHGTGYEKLFF. The chain combines TRBV7-2 with TRBJ1-4, with 9 bases that match TRBD1. The CDR3 consists of 15 residues. V shed 4 bases, J shed 6 bases, and the junction held 6 bases outside the gene matches. Germline assignment: CDR1 SGHTA and CDR2 FQGNSA.

V and J are TRBV5-4 and TRBJ1-1, with D possibly matching TRBD1 (5 bases). The V gene lost 0 bases and the J gene lost 7 bases, with 16 bases spanning the gap. Germline V lookup: CDR1 SGHNT, CDR2 YYREEE (reference sequence). The CDR3 totals 15 residues. This CDR3 reads CASSLAGLGVSEAFF. The CDR3 DNA sequence: TGTGCCAGCAGCTTGGCAGGTTTAGGGGTGAGTGAAGCTTTCTTT.

The chain employs TRBV27 and TRBJ1-2, with no clear D. Germline V gene sequence: CDR1 MNHEY, CDR2 SMNVEV (reference sequence). V shed 3 bases and J shed 2 bases, with 7 bases lying between them. The CDR3 totals 13 residues. The CDR3 sequence is CASSLGPNYGYTF. DNA of the CDR3: TGTGCCAGCAGTTTGGGCCCCAACTATGGCTACACCTTC.